The clone carrying this T cell receptor (beta chain) was counted a few times. Its antigen is currently unknown. Treatment defined: some 20 received Ad26.COV2.S at low or high dose, single or two shots; roughly 5 received placebo; per-sample allocation not given. Day 63 after the first injection of vaccine or placebo was the sampling time. The assay was immunoSEQ multiplex PCR, and TCRdb's table has in-frame clones only and misses some. The sample includes hundreds of thousands of clones, roughly 84% of them seen just once. The data originate from a study of Ad26.COV2.S vaccination and SARS-CoV-2 variants. General study results and limits: It was reported that spike-specific CD8+ and CD4+ T cell responses were substantially broad after vaccination.

The CDR3 length is 14 residues. Germline-derived CDR1 and CDR2 are LGHNA and YNFKEQ. Trimming removed 1 base at V and 1 base at J, with 8 bases between. The sequenced sample was peripheral blood, obtained in a trial of Ad26.COV2.S vaccine versus placebo. This sequence was found in a person between 18 and 65 years old who received the Ad26.COV2.S COVID-19 vaccine or a placebo. This chain connects TRBV4-2 to TRBJ2-7, with D unresolved. The CDR3 loop is CASSQGMGSYEQYF. The CDR3 nucleotides read TGTGCCAGCAGCCAAGGGATGGGGTCCTACGAGCAGTACTTC.